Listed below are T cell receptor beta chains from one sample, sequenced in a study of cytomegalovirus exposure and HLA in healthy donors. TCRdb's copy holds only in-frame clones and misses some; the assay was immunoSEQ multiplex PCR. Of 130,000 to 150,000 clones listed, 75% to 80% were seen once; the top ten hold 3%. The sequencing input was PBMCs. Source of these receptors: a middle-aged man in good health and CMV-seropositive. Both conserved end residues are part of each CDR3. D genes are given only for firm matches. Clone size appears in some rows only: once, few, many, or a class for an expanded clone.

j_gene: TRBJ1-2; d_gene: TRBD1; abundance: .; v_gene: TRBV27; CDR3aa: CASSLLLGGDYGYTF; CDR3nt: TGTGCCAGCAGTTTACTCCTAGGGGGCGATTATGGCTACACCTTC
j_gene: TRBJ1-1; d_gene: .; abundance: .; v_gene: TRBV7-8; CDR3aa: CASSRTDYGAFF; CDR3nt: TGTGCCAGCAGCCGGACGGACTATGGTGCTTTCTTT
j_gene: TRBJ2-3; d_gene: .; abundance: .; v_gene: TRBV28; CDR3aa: CASSFPGASTDTQYF; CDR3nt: TGTGCCAGCAGTTTTCCCGGAGCGAGTACAGATACGCAGTATTTT
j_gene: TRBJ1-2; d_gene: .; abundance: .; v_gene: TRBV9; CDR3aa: CASSVGHRTKSPYGYTF; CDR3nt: TGTGCCAGCAGCGTAGGGCACCGGACAAAATCTCCCTATGGCTACACCTTC
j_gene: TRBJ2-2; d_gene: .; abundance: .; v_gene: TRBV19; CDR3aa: CASSTSGRGGELFF; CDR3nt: TGTGCCAGTAGTACCTCGGGCCGGGGCGGGGAGCTGTTTTTT
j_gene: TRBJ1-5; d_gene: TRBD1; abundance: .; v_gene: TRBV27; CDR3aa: CASSLNTGVQPQHF; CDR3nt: TGTGCCAGCAGTTTAAATACAGGGGTTCAGCCCCAGCATTTT
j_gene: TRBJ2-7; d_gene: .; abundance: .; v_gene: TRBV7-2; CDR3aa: CASSLALNQGQYF; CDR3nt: TGTGCCAGCAGCTTAGCTCTGAATCAGGGGCAGTACTTC
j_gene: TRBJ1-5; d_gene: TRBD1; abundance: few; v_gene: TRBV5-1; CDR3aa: CASSFGGTGGDQPQHF; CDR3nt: TGCGCCAGCAGCTTCGGCGGGACAGGGGGCGATCAGCCCCAGCATTTT
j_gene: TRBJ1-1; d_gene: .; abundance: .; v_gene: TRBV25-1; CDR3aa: CASSEYEIEAEAFF; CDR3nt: TGTGCCAGCAGTGAATATGAGATAGAGGCTGAAGCTTTCTTT
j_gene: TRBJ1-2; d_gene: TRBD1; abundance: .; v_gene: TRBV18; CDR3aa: CASSLTGVDGYTF; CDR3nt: TGTGCCAGCTCACTGACAGGGGTAGATGGCTACACCTTC
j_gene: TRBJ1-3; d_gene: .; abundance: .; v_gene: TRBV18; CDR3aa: CASSPVEASGNTIYF; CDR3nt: TGTGCCAGCTCACCAGTAGAGGCCTCTGGAAACACCATATATTTT
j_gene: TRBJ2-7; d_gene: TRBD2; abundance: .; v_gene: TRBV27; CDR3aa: CASRSWREDPEQYF; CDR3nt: TGTGCCAGCAGGTCGTGGCGGGAGGATCCGGAGCAGTACTTC
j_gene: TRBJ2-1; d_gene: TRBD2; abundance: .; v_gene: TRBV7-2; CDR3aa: CASSLGLAGGDNEQFF; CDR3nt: TGTGCCAGCAGCTTGGGACTAGCGGGAGGCGACAATGAGCAGTTCTTC
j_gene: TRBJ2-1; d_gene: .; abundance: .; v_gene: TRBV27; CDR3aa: CASSQKQANNEQFF; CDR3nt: TGTGCCAGCAGCCAAAAGCAGGCAAACAATGAGCAGTTCTTC
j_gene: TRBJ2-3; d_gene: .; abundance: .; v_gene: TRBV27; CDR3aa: CASGQDTQYF; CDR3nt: TGTGCCAGCGGACAAGATACGCAGTATTTT
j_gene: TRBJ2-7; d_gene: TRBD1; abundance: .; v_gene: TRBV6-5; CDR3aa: CASSHGQGMDEQYF; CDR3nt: TGTGCCAGCAGTCACGGACAGGGGATGGACGAGCAGTACTTC
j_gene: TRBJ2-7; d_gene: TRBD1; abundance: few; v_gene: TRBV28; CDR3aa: CASSFGQDYEQYF; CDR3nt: TGTGCCAGCAGTTTCGGACAGGACTACGAGCAGTACTTC
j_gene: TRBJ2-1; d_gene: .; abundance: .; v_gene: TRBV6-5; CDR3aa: CASTRTDTRNNEQFF; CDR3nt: TGTGCCAGCACCCGGACGGACACACGAAACAATGAGCAGTTCTTC
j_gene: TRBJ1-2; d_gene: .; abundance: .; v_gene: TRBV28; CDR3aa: CASSLFERREGYTF; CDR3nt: TGTGCCAGCAGTTTATTTGAGAGGAGGGAAGGCTACACCTTC
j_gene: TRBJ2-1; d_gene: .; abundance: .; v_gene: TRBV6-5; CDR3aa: CASREIGRTYNEQFF; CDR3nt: TGTGCCAGCAGGGAGATCGGTAGAACCTACAATGAGCAGTTCTTC
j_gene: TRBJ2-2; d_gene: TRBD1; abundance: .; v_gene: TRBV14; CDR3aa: CASSLGQGFTGELFF; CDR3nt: TGTGCCAGCAGCCTGGGACAGGGGTTTACCGGGGAGCTGTTTTTT
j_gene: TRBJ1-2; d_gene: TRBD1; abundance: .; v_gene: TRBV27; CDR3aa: CASSLRGTGGGYTF; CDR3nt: TGTGCCAGCAGTTTAAGAGGGACAGGGGGCGGCTACACCTTC
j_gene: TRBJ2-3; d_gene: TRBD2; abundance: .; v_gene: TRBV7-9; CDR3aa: CASSLAAGAADTQYF; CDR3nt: TGTGCCAGCAGCTTAGCGGCGGGAGCGGCAGATACGCAGTATTTT
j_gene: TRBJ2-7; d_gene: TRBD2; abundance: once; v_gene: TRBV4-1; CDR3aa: CASSPFHLGPSGYSYEQYF; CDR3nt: TGCGCCAGCAGCCCGTTCCACCTAGGACCTAGCGGATATTCCTACGAGCAGTACTTC
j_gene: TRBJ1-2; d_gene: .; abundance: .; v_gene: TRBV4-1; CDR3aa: CASSPQRPGGYTF; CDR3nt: TGCGCCAGCAGCCCCCAACGACCGGGTGGCTACACCTTC
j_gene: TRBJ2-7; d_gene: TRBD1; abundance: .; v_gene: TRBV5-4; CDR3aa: CASSQDRASSSYEQYF; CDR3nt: TGTGCCAGCAGCCAGGACAGGGCGTCCAGCTCCTACGAGCAGTACTTC
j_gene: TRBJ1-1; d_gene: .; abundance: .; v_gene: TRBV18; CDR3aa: CASNLEGRTEAFF; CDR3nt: TGTGCCAGCAACCTGGAGGGCCGCACTGAAGCTTTCTTT
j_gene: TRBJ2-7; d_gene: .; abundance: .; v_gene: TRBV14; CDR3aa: CASSQSLVLSYEQYF; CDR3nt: TGTGCCAGCAGCCAATCCCTAGTTCTCTCCTACGAGCAGTACTTC
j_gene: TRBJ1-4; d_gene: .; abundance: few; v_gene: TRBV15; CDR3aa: CATSTVGVRSEEKLFF; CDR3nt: TGTGCCACCAGCACGGTCGGGGTACGTTCAGAGGAAAAACTGTTTTTT
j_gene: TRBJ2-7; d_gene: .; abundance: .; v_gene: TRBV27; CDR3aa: CASSQGWEQYF; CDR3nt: TGTGCCAGCAGTCAGGGATGGGAGCAGTACTTC
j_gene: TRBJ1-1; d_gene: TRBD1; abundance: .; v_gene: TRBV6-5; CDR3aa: CASRPGQWNTEAFF; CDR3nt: TGTGCCAGCAGACCGGGACAGTGGAACACTGAAGCTTTCTTT
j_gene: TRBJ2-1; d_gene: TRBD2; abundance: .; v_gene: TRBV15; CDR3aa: CATSSLAGLRSYNEQFF; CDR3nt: TGTGCCACCAGCAGCCTAGCGGGCCTACGCTCCTACAATGAGCAGTTCTTC
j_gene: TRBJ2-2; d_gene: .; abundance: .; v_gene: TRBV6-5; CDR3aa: CASSRTGVNTGELFF; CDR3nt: TGTGCCAGCAGTAGGACTGGAGTGAACACCGGGGAGCTGTTTTTT
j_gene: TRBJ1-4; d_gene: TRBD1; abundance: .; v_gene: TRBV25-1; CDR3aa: CASSASDRGEKLFF; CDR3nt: TGTGCCAGCAGTGCTTCGGACAGGGGAGAAAAACTGTTTTTT
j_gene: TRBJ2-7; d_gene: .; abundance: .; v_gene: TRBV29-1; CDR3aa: CSVEKEGNEQYF; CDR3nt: TGCAGCGTTGAAAAGGAGGGGAACGAGCAGTACTTC
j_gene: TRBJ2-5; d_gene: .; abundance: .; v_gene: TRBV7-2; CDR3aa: CASSSGGGKETQYF; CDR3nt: TGTGCCAGCAGCTCCGGTGGGGGCAAAGAGACCCAGTACTTC
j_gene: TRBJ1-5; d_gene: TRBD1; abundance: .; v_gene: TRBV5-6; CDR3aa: CASSRGTDNQPQHF; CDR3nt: TGTGCCAGCAGCAGAGGGACAGACAATCAGCCCCAGCATTTT
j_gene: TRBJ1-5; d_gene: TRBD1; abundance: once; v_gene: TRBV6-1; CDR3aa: CASSSDRASNQPQHF; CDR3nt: TGTGCCAGCAGTTCGGACAGGGCAAGCAATCAGCCCCAGCATTTT
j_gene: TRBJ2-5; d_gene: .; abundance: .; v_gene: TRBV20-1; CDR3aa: CSASDQETQYF; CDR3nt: TGCAGTGCTTCAGATCAAGAGACCCAGTACTTC
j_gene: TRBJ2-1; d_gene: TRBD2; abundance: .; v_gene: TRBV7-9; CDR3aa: CASSSTTSGRYEQFF; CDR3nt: TGTGCCAGCAGCTCCACGACTAGCGGGAGGTATGAGCAGTTCTTC
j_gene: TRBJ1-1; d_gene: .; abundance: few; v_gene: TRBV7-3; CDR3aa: CASSWGQNTEAFF; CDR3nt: TGTGCCAGCAGCTGGGGACAGAACACTGAAGCTTTCTTT
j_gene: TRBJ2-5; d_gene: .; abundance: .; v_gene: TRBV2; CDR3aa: CASSEARQAMTQYF; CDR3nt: TGTGCCAGCAGTGAAGCTAGGCAGGCCATGACCCAGTACTTC